Below, one TCR beta chain is given with its context. The read gets to within 3 residues of the CDR3 end, and the germline J gene fills in the rest. All donors had a single incident cervical HPV16 infection, not prevalent. The repertoire was sequenced with immunoSEQ multiplex PCR; TCRdb's copy has only in-frame clones and lacks some. In total, the table holds about 20,000 clones. These data belong to a study of T cells in women clearing cervical HPV infection. Study at large: HLA type could not be excluded as a confounder.

Germline V CDR1 and CDR2: SNHLY, FYNNEI. After removal of 0 bases from V and 3 bases from J, the junction contained 8 bases not matched to a gene. The CDR3 length is 16 residues. The receptor was derived from a woman aged 18 to 75 with a cervical HPV16 infection that either progressed to CIN3+ or cleared (not recorded which). The sample was blood buffy coat. The J gene is TRBJ2-7, the V gene TRBV2; TRBD1 matches at 7 bases. The sequenced part of the CDR3 DNA is TGTGCCAGCAGTGAAGCGCACCGGACAGGTCTCTACGAG. Protein product: CASSEAHRTGLYE. The complete CDR3 protein is CASSEAHRTGLYEQYF.